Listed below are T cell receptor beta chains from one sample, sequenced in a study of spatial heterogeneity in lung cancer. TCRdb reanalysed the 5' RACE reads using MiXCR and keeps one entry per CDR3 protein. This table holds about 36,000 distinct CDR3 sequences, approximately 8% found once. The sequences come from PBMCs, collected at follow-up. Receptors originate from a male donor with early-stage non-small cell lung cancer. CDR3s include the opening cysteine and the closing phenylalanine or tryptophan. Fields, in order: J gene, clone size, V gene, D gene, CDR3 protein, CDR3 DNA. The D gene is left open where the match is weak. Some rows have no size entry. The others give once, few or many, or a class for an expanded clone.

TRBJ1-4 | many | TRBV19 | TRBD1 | CASSDWRPGQGDLNEKLFF | TGTGCCAGTAGTGATTGGCGTCCGGGACAGGGGGACCTTAATGAAAAACTGTTTTTT
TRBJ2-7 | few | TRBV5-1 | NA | CASTHTEGKGEYF | TGCGCCAGCACTCACACCGAGGGCAAAGGGGAGTACTTC
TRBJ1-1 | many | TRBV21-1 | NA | CASISGNTEAFF | TGTGCCAGCATCTCAGGTAACACTGAAGCTTTCTTT
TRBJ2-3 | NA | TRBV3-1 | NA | CASSETRGTDTQYF | TGTGCCAGCAGCGAAACGCGGGGAACAGATACGCAGTATTTT
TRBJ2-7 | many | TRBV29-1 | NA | CSVWGHAYEQYF | TGCAGCGTTTGGGGACATGCCTACGAGCAGTACTTC
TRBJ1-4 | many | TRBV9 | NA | CASSARTEPNEKLFF | TGTGCCAGCAGCGCCCGGACAGAGCCTAATGAAAAACTGTTTTTT
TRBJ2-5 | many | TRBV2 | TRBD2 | CASRKLGGQETQYF | TGTGCCAGCAGGAAGCTCGGGGGGCAAGAGACCCAGTACTTC
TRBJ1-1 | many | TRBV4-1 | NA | CASSQDENVVGTMNTEAFF | TGCGCCAGCAGCCAAGATGAAAATGTCGTAGGGACAATGAACACTGAAGCTTTCTTT
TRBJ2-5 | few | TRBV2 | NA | CASEGLNQETQYF | TGTGCCAGCGAGGGGCTCAATCAAGAGACCCAGTACTTC
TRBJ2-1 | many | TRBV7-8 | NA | CASSPPLRDISYNEQFF | TGTGCCAGCAGCCCACCTCTCCGGGATATCTCCTACAATGAGCAGTTCTTC
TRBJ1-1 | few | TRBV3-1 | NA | CASSQDDSYFMNTEAFF | TGTGCCAGCAGCCAAGATGACAGCTACTTCATGAACACTGAAGCTTTCTTT
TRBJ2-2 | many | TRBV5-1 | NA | CASSLIDANTGELFF | TGCGCCAGCAGCTTGATCGACGCGAACACCGGGGAGCTGTTTTTT
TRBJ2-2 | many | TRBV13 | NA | CASGADPTNTGELFF | TGTGCCAGCGGCGCCGATCCTACGAACACCGGGGAGCTGTTTTTT
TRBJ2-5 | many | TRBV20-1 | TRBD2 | CSARDRLAGSLGRETQYF | TGCAGTGCTAGAGATCGTCTAGCGGGGTCCCTTGGGAGAGAGACCCAGTACTTC
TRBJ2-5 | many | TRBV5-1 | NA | CASNFGEETQYF | TGCGCCAGCAACTTTGGGGAAGAGACCCAGTACTTC
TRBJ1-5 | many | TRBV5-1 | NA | CASSQSGPNQPQHF | TGCGCCAGCAGCCAATCGGGTCCAAATCAGCCCCAGCATTTT
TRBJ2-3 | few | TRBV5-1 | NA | CASTMDGITDTQYF | TGCGCCAGCACCATGGACGGCATCACAGATACGCAGTATTTT
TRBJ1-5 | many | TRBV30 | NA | CAWSVLGDSNQPQHF | TGTGCCTGGAGTGTTTTAGGGGATAGCAATCAGCCCCAGCATTTT
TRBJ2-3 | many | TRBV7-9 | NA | CASSLGWDTQYF | TGTGCCAGCAGCCTGGGGTGGGATACGCAGTATTTT
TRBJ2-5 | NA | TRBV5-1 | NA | CASSVFTGEETQYF | TGCGCCAGCAGCGTGTTCACGGGAGAGGAGACCCAGTACTTC
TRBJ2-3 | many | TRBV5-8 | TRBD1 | CASRPTGQGSDTQYF | TGTGCCAGCAGACCTACGGGACAGGGCTCAGATACGCAGTATTTT
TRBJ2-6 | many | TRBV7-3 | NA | CASSLSPGEIGANVLTF | TGTGCCAGCAGCTTAAGCCCAGGGGAGATAGGGGCCAACGTCCTGACTTTC
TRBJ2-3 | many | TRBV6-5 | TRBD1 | CASRRTGVGTDTQYF | TGTGCCAGCAGACGGACAGGAGTGGGCACAGATACGCAGTATTTT